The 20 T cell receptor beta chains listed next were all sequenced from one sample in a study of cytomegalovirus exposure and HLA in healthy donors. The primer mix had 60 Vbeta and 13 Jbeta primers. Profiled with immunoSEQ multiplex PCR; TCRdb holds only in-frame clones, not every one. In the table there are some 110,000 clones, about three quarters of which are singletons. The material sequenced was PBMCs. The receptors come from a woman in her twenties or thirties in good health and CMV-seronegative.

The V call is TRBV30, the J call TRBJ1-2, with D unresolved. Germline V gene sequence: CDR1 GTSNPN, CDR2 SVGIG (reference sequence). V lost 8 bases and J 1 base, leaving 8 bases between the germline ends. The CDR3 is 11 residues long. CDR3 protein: CALTFNYGYTF. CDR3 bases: TGTGCCCTGACATTTAACTATGGCTACACCTTC.

For the CDR3, the DNA is TGTGCCAGCAGCTACGACGGAGGGCGCTCCTACGAGCAGTACTTC. It specifies CASSYDGGRSYEQYF. The chain couples TRBV5-4 to TRBJ2-7; a weak D match, TRBD2 (6 bases). The V end was cut by 3 bases, the J end by 0 bases, with 13 bases between. The V gene's germline CDR1 is SGHNT and CDR2 YYREEE (reference sequence). The CDR3 runs 15 residues.

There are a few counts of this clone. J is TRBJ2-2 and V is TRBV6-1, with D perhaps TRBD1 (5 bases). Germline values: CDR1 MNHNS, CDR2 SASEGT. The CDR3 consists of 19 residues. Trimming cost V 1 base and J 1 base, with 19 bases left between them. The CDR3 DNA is TGTGCCAGCAGTGAAGTTGTCCCAGGGTTGATTCTGAACACCGGGGAGCTGTTTTTT. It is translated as CASSEVVPGLILNTGELFF.

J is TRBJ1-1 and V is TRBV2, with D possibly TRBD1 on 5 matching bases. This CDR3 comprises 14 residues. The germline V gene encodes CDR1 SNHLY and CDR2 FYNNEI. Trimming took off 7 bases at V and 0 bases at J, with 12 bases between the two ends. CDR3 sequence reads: CASKGQGMNTEAFF. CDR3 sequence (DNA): TGTGCCAGCAAGGGTCAGGGTATGAACACTGAAGCTTTCTTT.

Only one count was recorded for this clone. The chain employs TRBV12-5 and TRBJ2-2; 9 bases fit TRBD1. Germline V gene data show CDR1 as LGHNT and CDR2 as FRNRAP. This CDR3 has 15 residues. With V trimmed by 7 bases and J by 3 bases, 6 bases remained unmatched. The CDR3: CASASDRGYTGELFF. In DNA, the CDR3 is TGTGCTAGTGCCAGTGACAGGGGGTACACCGGGGAGCTGTTTTTT.

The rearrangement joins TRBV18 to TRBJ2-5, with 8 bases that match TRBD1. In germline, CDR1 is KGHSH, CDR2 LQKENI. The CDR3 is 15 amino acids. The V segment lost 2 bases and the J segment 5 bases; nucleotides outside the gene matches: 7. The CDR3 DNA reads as TGTGCCAGCTCACCAACGACAGGGGTCCCGGAGACCCAGTACTTC. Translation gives CASSPTTGVPETQYF.

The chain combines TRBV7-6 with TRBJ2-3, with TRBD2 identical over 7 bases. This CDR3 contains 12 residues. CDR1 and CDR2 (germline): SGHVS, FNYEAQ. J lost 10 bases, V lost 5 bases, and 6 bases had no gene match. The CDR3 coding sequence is TGTGCCAGCAGCCAGCAGGCGGGGGCGCAGTATTTT. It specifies CASSQQAGAQYF.

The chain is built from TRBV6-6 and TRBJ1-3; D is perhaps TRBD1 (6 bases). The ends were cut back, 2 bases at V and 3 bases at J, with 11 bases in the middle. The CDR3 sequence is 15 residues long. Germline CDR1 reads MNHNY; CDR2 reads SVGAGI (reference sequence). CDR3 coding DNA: TGTGCCAGCAGTTACGAGGGGGGGGGTGGAAACACCATATATTTT. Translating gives CASSYEGGGGNTIYF.

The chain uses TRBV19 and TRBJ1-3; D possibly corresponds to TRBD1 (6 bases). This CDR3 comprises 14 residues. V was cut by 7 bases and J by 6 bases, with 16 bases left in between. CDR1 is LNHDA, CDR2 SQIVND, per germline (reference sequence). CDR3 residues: CASNPGTIVNTIYF. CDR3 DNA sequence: TGTGCCAGTAACCCCGGGACAATTGTAAACACCATATATTTT.

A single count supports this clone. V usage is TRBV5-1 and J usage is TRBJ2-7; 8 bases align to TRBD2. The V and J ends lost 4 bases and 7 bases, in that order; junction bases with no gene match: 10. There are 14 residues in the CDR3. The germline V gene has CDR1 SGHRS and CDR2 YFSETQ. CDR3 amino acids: CASSLTSDRREQYF. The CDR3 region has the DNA TGCGCCAGCAGCCTGACTAGCGACCGGCGGGAGCAGTACTTC.

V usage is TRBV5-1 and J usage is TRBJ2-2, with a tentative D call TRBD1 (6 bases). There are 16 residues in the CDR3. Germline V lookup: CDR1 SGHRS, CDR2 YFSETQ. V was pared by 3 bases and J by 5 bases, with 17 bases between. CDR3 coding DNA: TGCGCCAGCAGCTCGACACAGGGTGAGGTGACCGGGGAGCTGTTTTTT. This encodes CASSSTQGEVTGELFF.

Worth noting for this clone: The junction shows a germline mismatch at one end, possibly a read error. The CDR3 sequence is CVSSHGGGSDTIYF. CDR3 nucleotide sequence: TGCGTCAGCAGCCATGGCGGGGGCTCGGACACCATATATTTT. The rearrangement links TRBV4-1 to TRBJ1-3; D is possibly TRBD1 (6 bases). Germline CDR1 and CDR2: MGHRA and YSYEKL. The CDR3 totals 14 residues.

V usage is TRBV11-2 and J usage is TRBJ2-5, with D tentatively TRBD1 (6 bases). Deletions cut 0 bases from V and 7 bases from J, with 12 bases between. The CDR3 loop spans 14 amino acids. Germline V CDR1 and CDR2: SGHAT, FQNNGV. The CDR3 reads CASSLDGTPATQYF. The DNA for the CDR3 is TGTGCCAGCAGCTTAGACGGGACACCGGCGACCCAGTACTTC.

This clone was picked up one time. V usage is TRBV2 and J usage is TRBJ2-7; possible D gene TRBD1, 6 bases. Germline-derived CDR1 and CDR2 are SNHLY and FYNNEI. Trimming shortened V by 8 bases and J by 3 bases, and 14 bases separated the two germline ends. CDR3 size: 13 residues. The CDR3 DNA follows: TGTGCCAGCCGATGGCAGGGGAGCTACGAGCAGTACTTC. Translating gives CASRWQGSYEQYF.

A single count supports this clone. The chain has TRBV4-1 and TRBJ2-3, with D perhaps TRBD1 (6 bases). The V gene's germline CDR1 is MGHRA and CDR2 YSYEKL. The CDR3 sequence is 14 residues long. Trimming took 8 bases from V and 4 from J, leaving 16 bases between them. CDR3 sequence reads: CASALDSGSDTQYF. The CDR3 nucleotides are TGCGCCAGCGCATTGGACAGCGGTTCAGATACGCAGTATTTT.

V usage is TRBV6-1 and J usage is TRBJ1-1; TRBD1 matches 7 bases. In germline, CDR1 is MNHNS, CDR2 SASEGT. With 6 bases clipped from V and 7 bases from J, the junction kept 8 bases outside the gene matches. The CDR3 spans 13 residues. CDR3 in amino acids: CASSPKGAGEAFF. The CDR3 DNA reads TGTGCCAGCAGCCCGAAGGGGGCGGGTGAAGCTTTCTTT.

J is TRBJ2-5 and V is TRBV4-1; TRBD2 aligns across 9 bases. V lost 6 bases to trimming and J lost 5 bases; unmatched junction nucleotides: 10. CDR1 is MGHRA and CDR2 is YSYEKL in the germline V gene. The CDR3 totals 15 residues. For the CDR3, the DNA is TGCGCCAGCAGTCGGCGGGAGGGGGAAGGGGAGACCCAGTACTTC. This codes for CASSRREGEGETQYF.

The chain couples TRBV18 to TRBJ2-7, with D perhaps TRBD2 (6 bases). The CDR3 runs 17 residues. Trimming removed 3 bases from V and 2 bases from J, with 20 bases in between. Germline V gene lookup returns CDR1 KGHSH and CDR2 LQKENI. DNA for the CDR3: TGTGCCAGCTCACCCAGCGTCGGGGGTCGGGGGACCTACGAGCAGTACTTC. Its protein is CASSPSVGGRGTYEQYF.

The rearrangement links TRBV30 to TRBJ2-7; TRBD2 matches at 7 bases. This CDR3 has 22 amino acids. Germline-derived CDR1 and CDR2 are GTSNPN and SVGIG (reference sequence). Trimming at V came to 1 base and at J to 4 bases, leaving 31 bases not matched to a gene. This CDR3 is CAWSGLREEASGRMLEGYEQYF. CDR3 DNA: TGTGCCTGGAGTGGCCTCAGGGAGGAGGCTAGCGGACGGATGTTGGAAGGGTACGAGCAGTACTTC.

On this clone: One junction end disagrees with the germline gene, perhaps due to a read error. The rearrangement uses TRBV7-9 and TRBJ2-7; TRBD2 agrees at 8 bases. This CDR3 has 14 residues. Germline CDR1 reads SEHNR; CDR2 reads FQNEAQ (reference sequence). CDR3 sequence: CSSSSRAGVYEQYF. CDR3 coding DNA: TGTTCCAGCAGCTCCCGAGCGGGAGTCTACGAGCAGTACTTC.